This TCR beta chain was sequenced in a study of T cell repertoires in cytomegalovirus infection. Across the study: Matching HLA type, along with CMV infection, was indicated by public TCR beta signatures.

About this clonotype: Its antigen remains unidentified.

Each CDR3 protein is one row after TCRdb ran MiXCR on the reads. The sample lists some 560,000 distinct CDR3 sequences; around 40% were seen once. CDR1 KGHSH and CDR2 LQKENI come from the germline V gene. This CDR3 has 15 amino acids. The V end was cut by 6 bases, the J end by 2 bases, with 11 bases between. This receptor was taken from a human donor in good health (CMV status not recorded). Some clones in this sample may be carry-over from other donors' samples. This rearrangement joins TRBV18 to TRBJ1-6; D remains unclear. The source material was cultured PBMCs, sampled from culture after CMV antigen stimulation. CDR3 sequence: CASSPGGTYNSPLHF. The CDR3 coding sequence is TGTGCCAGCTCCCCGGGCGGGACCTATAATTCACCCCTCCACTTT.